This is a list of T cell receptor beta chains from one sample in a study of regulatory and conventional T cells in RAG deficiency. Sequencing was performed with immunoSEQ multiplex PCR; in TCRdb, only in-frame clones are kept and a portion is missing. The sample has tens of thousands of clones, 85% to 90% seen once. This sample was also put to use in a study of regulatory T cells.

Source material: CD8+ T cells sorted from blood. These receptors came from a human donor in good health. Each CDR3 is given with its conserved first and last residue. The D gene is left open where the match is weak. A clone size is listed for some rows: how often the clone was seen (once, few, many), or a class if it is expanded.

J: TRBJ1-2; V: TRBV2; D: TRBD1; size: -; DNA: TGTGCCAGCAGTCGTGGCGGACAGGGGGCCGAAGGCTACACCTTC; CDR3: CASSRGGQGAEGYTF
J: TRBJ2-5; V: TRBV5-8; D: -; size: -; DNA: TGTGCCAGCAGCTTGGGCCAGACCCAGTACTTC; CDR3: CASSLGQTQYF
J: TRBJ1-5; V: TRBV27; D: TRBD1; size: -; DNA: TGTGCCAGCAGTCACCAGGGGGCGCGGAATCAGCCCCAGCATTTT; CDR3: CASSHQGARNQPQHF
J: TRBJ2-7; V: TRBV10-3; D: -; size: once; DNA: TGTGCCATCAGTTCAGGGTTCGAGCAGTACTTC; CDR3: CAISSGFEQYF
J: TRBJ1-6; V: TRBV13; D: -; size: -; DNA: TGTGCCAGCAGCTCCCGACAGGTACTACTAAATTCACCCCTCCACTTT; CDR3: CASSSRQVLLNSPLHF
J: TRBJ2-7; V: TRBV6-6; D: -; size: -; DNA: TGTGCCAGCAGTTACTTCTCCGGCTCAGAAGGCGAGCAGTACTTC; CDR3: CASSYFSGSEGEQYF
J: TRBJ2-7; V: TRBV7-9; D: -; size: once; DNA: TGTGCCAGCAGCTTAGGGTTCGGCACTACCTACGAGCAGTACTTC; CDR3: CASSLGFGTTYEQYF
J: TRBJ2-1; V: TRBV28; D: -; size: -; DNA: TGTGCCAGCAGTGGCGTTACCGTGACACTTTACAATGAGCAGTTCTTC; CDR3: CASSGVTVTLYNEQFF
J: TRBJ2-7; V: TRBV5-8; D: TRBD1; size: -; DNA: TGTGCCAGCAGCTTGGCCGGGACAGAAACCTACGAGCAGTACTTC; CDR3: CASSLAGTETYEQYF
J: TRBJ1-1; V: TRBV6-1; D: -; size: once; DNA: TGTGCCACCCAAAGGGGGGGAGGCACTGAAGCTTTCTTT; CDR3: CATQRGGGTEAFF
J: TRBJ1-5; V: TRBV2; D: -; size: -; DNA: TGTGCCAGCACCCCCCTGGTCAATCAGCCCCAGCATTTT; CDR3: CASTPLVNQPQHF
J: TRBJ2-1; V: TRBV19; D: -; size: -; DNA: TGTGCCAGTAGTGAGACTATCTCCTACAATGAGCAGTTCTTC; CDR3: CASSETISYNEQFF
J: TRBJ2-5; V: TRBV7-9; D: -; size: -; DNA: TGTGCCAGCAGCCCCCCCCGGCCTGATTGGACCCAGTACTTC; CDR3: CASSPPRPDWTQYF
J: TRBJ2-7; V: TRBV28; D: -; size: -; DNA: TGTGCCAGCAGTTCCTTAAGGGCCATGACCTACGAGCAGTACTTC; CDR3: CASSSLRAMTYEQYF
J: TRBJ1-2; V: TRBV4-2; D: -; size: -; DNA: TGTGCCAGCAGCCAAGGGGGGTATGAAGGCTACACCTTC; CDR3: CASSQGGYEGYTF
J: TRBJ2-7; V: TRBV10-3; D: -; size: -; DNA: TGTGCCGCATCTCGCGACCTCTACGAGCAGTACTTC; CDR3: CAASRDLYEQYF
J: TRBJ2-7; V: TRBV27; D: -; size: once; DNA: TGTGCCAGCAGTTTACAATCCGGTCCAGGGCTAATCTACGAGCAGTACTTC; CDR3: CASSLQSGPGLIYEQYF
J: TRBJ1-1; V: TRBV9; D: -; size: -; DNA: TGTGCCAGCAGCGTAGGGGCAGGGCGAGGGACTGAAGCTTTCTTT; CDR3: CASSVGAGRGTEAFF
J: TRBJ2-7; V: TRBV13; D: TRBD1; size: -; DNA: TGTGCCAGCAGCCACACGACAGGGGGCGGGTACGAGCAGTACTTC; CDR3: CASSHTTGGGYEQYF
J: TRBJ2-7; V: TRBV30; D: TRBD1; size: few; DNA: TGTGCCTGGAATCCGGGACAGGGTATTAACGAGCAGTACTTC; CDR3: CAWNPGQGINEQYF
J: TRBJ1-1; V: TRBV7-9; D: -; size: -; DNA: TGTGCCAGCAGCCCGACAGGCAATGGGTTTGGAGCTTTCTTT; CDR3: CASSPTGNGFGAFF
J: TRBJ1-5; V: TRBV28; D: -; size: -; DNA: TGTGCCAGCAGTCTCAATCAGCCCCAGCATTTT; CDR3: CASSLNQPQHF
J: TRBJ2-7; V: TRBV7-6; D: -; size: -; DNA: TGTGCCAGCAGCCACCTGACTAGTTACGAGCAGTACTTC; CDR3: CASSHLTSYEQYF
J: TRBJ1-4; V: TRBV14; D: -; size: few; DNA: TGTGCCAGCAGCCAAGATCTGCAGCGGGATAATGAAAAACTGTTTTTT; CDR3: CASSQDLQRDNEKLFF
J: TRBJ2-7; V: TRBV27; D: TRBD2; size: once; DNA: TGTGCCAGCAGTCGGGGGGAGGCTGGGGAGCAGTACTTC; CDR3: CASSRGEAGEQYF
J: TRBJ2-1; V: TRBV6-5; D: TRBD2; size: -; DNA: TGTGCCAGCAGTTACTCGGTGGTAGCGGGGGGTTATGAGCAGTTCTTC; CDR3: CASSYSVVAGGYEQFF
J: TRBJ2-5; V: TRBV27; D: -; size: -; DNA: TGTGCCAGCAGCCCCGTGGGTATGTGGGAGACCCAGTACTTC; CDR3: CASSPVGMWETQYF
J: TRBJ2-1; V: TRBV9; D: -; size: -; DNA: TGTGCCAGCAGCGTAGATCTGGGAGGAAGCGGCGAGCAGTTCTTC; CDR3: CASSVDLGGSGEQFF
J: TRBJ2-1; V: TRBV19; D: TRBD2; size: -; DNA: TGTGCCAGTAGTATGGGACTAACAGTAGGAGGCAATGAGCAGTTCTTC; CDR3: CASSMGLTVGGNEQFF
J: TRBJ2-5; V: TRBV18; D: TRBD1; size: -; DNA: TGTGCCAGCTCACCGATCGACAGGGGACGGGAGACCCAGTACTTC; CDR3: CASSPIDRGRETQYF
J: TRBJ2-1; V: TRBV27; D: TRBD2; size: -; DNA: TGTGCCAGCAGTTTATCTGGCGGGAGGTACAATGAGCAGTTCTTC; CDR3: CASSLSGGRYNEQFF
J: TRBJ2-5; V: TRBV28; D: -; size: -; DNA: TGTGCCAGCAGTTTTATTAGGGCACCAGAAGAGACCCAGTACTTC; CDR3: CASSFIRAPEETQYF
J: TRBJ2-1; V: TRBV4-2; D: TRBD2; size: once; DNA: TGTGCCAGCAGCCAAACCGGGACTAGCGGGGGGGCATACAATGAGCAGTTCTTC; CDR3: CASSQTGTSGGAYNEQFF
J: TRBJ2-1; V: TRBV11-2; D: TRBD1; size: -; DNA: TGTGCCAGCAGCTTAGGTTTGGACAGGGGCTCGTATGAGCAGTTCTTC; CDR3: CASSLGLDRGSYEQFF
J: TRBJ2-7; V: TRBV13; D: TRBD1; size: -; DNA: TGTGCCAGCAGCTACCCGGGACAGGGTGACAACGAGCAGTACTTC; CDR3: CASSYPGQGDNEQYF
J: TRBJ2-1; V: TRBV6-5; D: -; size: -; DNA: TGTGCCAGCAGGAGTGATGAGCAGTTCTTC; CDR3: CASRSDEQFF
J: TRBJ2-7; V: TRBV29-1; D: TRBD1; size: few; DNA: TGCAGCGTGACACAGGGGTGGGGCTACGAGCAGTACTTC; CDR3: CSVTQGWGYEQYF
J: TRBJ1-2; V: TRBV7-8; D: TRBD1; size: -; DNA: TGTGCCAGCAGCTACCCGGGACAGGGGGAAGATGGCTACACCTTC; CDR3: CASSYPGQGEDGYTF
J: TRBJ2-4; V: TRBV7-9; D: -; size: -; DNA: TGTGCCAGCAGCTTAGTTGGGACCCACCTGGCCAAAAACATTCAGTACTTC; CDR3: CASSLVGTHLAKNIQYF
J: TRBJ2-3; V: TRBV15; D: TRBD2; size: -; DNA: TGTGCCACCAGCAGAGATCCTAGCGGGGGGTTCACGCAGTATTTT; CDR3: CATSRDPSGGFTQYF
J: TRBJ2-7; V: TRBV5-1; D: -; size: -; DNA: TGCGCCAGCAGCCCGGGCTACGAGCAGTACTTC; CDR3: CASSPGYEQYF
J: TRBJ1-1; V: TRBV2; D: -; size: -; DNA: TGTGCCAGCAGTCTAGGGGGAGAAGCTTTCTTT; CDR3: CASSLGGEAFF
J: TRBJ1-6; V: TRBV6-6; D: -; size: -; DNA: TGTGCCAGCAGTTATGACTCCTATAATTCACCCCTCCACTTT; CDR3: CASSYDSYNSPLHF
J: TRBJ2-5; V: TRBV7-2; D: TRBD2; size: -; DNA: TGTGCCAGCAGCTGGACTAGCGGGAGGAAAGAGACCCAGTACTTC; CDR3: CASSWTSGRKETQYF
J: TRBJ1-2; V: TRBV14; D: -; size: once; DNA: TGTGCCAGCAGCCTCCTGGACCGTTCGCATCAGGGCTACACCTTC; CDR3: CASSLLDRSHQGYTF
J: TRBJ2-3; V: TRBV9; D: -; size: -; DNA: TGTGCCAGCAGCGTAGCGGGGGTCAGCACAGATACGCAGTATTTT; CDR3: CASSVAGVSTDTQYF
J: TRBJ1-1; V: TRBV4-1; D: -; size: -; DNA: TGCGCCAGCAGCCAAGTTGGGGGTAACACTGAAGCTTTCTTT; CDR3: CASSQVGGNTEAFF
J: TRBJ2-7; V: TRBV7-9; D: -; size: -; DNA: TGTGCCAGCAGCTTACGGCCGGGTCAGGGGATCTACGAGCAGTACTTC; CDR3: CASSLRPGQGIYEQYF
J: TRBJ1-6; V: TRBV5-1; D: -; size: -; DNA: TGCGCCGGCAGCTTGTTGGGGGAGACCTCCTATAATTCACCCCTCCACTTT; CDR3: CAGSLLGETSYNSPLHF
J: TRBJ2-3; V: TRBV16; D: -; size: -; DNA: TGTGCCAGCAGCGGAGGACAGCCCGGGTCAGATACGCAGTATTTT; CDR3: CASSGGQPGSDTQYF
J: TRBJ1-5; V: TRBV2; D: -; size: -; DNA: TGTGCCAGCAGTGAAGCGCATGCACAGGTACTTAGCAATCAGCCCCAGCATTTT; CDR3: CASSEAHAQVLSNQPQHF
J: TRBJ1-1; V: TRBV29-1; D: -; size: -; DNA: TGCAGCGTTGAAGACCTTACAGGGCGGAACACTGAAGCTTTCTTT; CDR3: CSVEDLTGRNTEAFF
J: TRBJ1-1; V: TRBV5-6; D: -; size: -; DNA: TGTGCCAGCAGCCTCGGGTCGATGGGAACTGAAGCTTTCTTT; CDR3: CASSLGSMGTEAFF
J: TRBJ2-7; V: TRBV6-5; D: TRBD1; size: -; DNA: TGTGCCAGCAGTTACGGCCAGGGGGCCTACGAGCAGTACTTC; CDR3: CASSYGQGAYEQYF
J: TRBJ2-1; V: TRBV6-5; D: TRBD1; size: -; DNA: TGTGCCAGCAGCCAACCATGGGACAGGTACAATGAGCAGTTCTTC; CDR3: CASSQPWDRYNEQFF
J: TRBJ2-3; V: TRBV11-2; D: TRBD2; size: -; DNA: TGTGCCAGCAGCTTCGGGAGGGACACAGATGCGCAGTATTTT; CDR3: CASSFGRDTDAQYF
J: TRBJ2-5; V: TRBV11-3; D: TRBD1; size: -; DNA: TGTGCCAGCAGCCCCCAGGACAGGGGGTGGGAGACCCAGTACTTC; CDR3: CASSPQDRGWETQYF
J: TRBJ2-1; V: TRBV11-3; D: TRBD2; size: -; DNA: TGTGCCAGCAGTATACCGGGACTAGCGAACAATGAGCAGTTCTTC; CDR3: CASSIPGLANNEQFF
J: TRBJ1-1; V: TRBV28; D: -; size: once; DNA: TGTGCCAGCAGTTGGAACACTGAAGCTTTCTTT; CDR3: CASSWNTEAFF